A single sample is the source of the 25 T cell receptor beta chains below, sequenced in a study of cytomegalovirus exposure and HLA in healthy donors. Profiling relied on immunoSEQ multiplex PCR, and the TCRdb table lists in-frame clones only, not all of them. The sample carries about 150,000 clones, 85% to 90% recorded once. Sequences were obtained from PBMCs. The receptor source for this set is a woman in her twenties or thirties in good health and CMV-seropositive.

V and J are TRBV20-1 and TRBJ2-3; D perhaps matches TRBD1 (5 bases). V lost 6 bases and J lost 8, with 12 bases in between. This CDR3 region has 11 residues. Germline lookup yields CDR1 DFQATT and CDR2 SNEGSKA (reference sequence). CDR3 loop: CSAPGKSTQYF. The CDR3 DNA reads as TGCAGTGCCCCAGGGAAAAGTACGCAGTATTTT.

The V call is TRBV6-5, the J call TRBJ2-5, with 7 bases matching TRBD1. The CDR3 runs to 14 residues. With 6 bases clipped from V and 4 bases from J, the junction kept 8 bases outside the gene matches. The germline V gene has CDR1 MNHEY and CDR2 SVGAGI. The CDR3 DNA follows: TGTGCCAGCAGCACGAGGGACAGCAGAGAGACCCAGTACTTC. Its protein is CASSTRDSRETQYF.

The chain couples TRBV5-1 to TRBJ2-5; D call uncertain. In germline, CDR1 is SGHRS, CDR2 YFSETQ. CDR3 length: 14 residues. The V end was cut by 5 bases, the J end by 2 bases, with 13 bases between. CDR3 in DNA: TGCGCCAGCAGATCTTGGGCCGAACAAGAGACCCAGTACTTC. Amino acid sequence: CASRSWAEQETQYF. The full variable domain, rest sourced from reference TRBV5-1 and TRBJ2-5, is KAGVTQTPRYLIKTRGQQVTLSCSPISGHRSVSWYQQTPGQGLQFLFEYFSETQRNKGNFPGRFSGRQFSNSRSEMNVSTLELGDSALYLCASRSWAEQETQYFGPGTRLLVL.

The chain employs TRBV13 and TRBJ2-7; D is perhaps TRBD2 (5 bases). V lost 0 bases to trimming and J lost 2 bases, with 8 bases between them. Per the germline V gene, CDR1 is PRHDT and CDR2 is FYEKMQ (reference sequence). The CDR3 has 14 amino acids. Here the CDR3 DNA reads TGTGCCAGCAGCTTAGGACCCGGGACCTACGAGCAGTACTTC. Translation: CASSLGPGTYEQYF.

The chain couples TRBV6-1 to TRBJ2-6; 9 bases match TRBD1. Trimming at V came to 2 bases and at J to 0 bases, leaving 5 bases not matched to a gene. Germline V gene data show CDR1 as MNHNS and CDR2 as SASEGT. The CDR3 spans 18 residues. CDR3 sequence: CASSERDRVVSGANVLTF. DNA of the CDR3: TGTGCCAGCAGTGAACGGGACAGGGTGGTCTCTGGGGCCAACGTCCTGACTTTC.

The chain links TRBV19 to TRBJ1-5; 8 bases match TRBD1. Germline CDR1 reads LNHDA; CDR2 reads SQIVND (reference sequence). The ends lost 8 bases at V and 3 bases at J; junction bases unmatched: 9. This CDR3 comprises 15 residues. CDR3 amino acids: CASRTLDRVNQPQHF. The DNA for the CDR3 is TGTGCCAGTCGAACTTTGGACAGGGTCAATCAGCCCCAGCATTTT.

This chain joins TRBV15 and TRBJ2-5; 8 bases agree with TRBD2. CDR1 is LNHNV and CDR2 is YYDKDF in the germline V gene (reference sequence). The CDR3 runs 18 residues. The V gene end was trimmed by 0 bases and the J gene end by 1 base; junction bases not matched to a gene: 10. Here the CDR3 DNA reads TGTGCCACCAGCAGAGATATCCTGAAAGGGACTAGCCAAGAGACCCAGTACTTC. Translating gives CATSRDILKGTSQETQYF.

The CDR3 bases are TGCGCCAGCAGCTCCCGTTCGAACACCGGGGAGCTGTTTTTT. It yields the protein CASSSRSNTGELFF. J is TRBJ2-2 and V is TRBV5-1; D is unresolved. The germline V gene encodes CDR1 SGHRS and CDR2 YFSETQ. Trimming shortened V by 3 bases and J by 0 bases, and 6 bases separated the two germline ends. CDR3 length equals 14 residues.

This chain connects TRBV6-4 to TRBJ2-7, with 7 bases that match TRBD1. The ends lost 9 bases at V and 1 base at J; junction bases unmatched: 12. The V gene's germline CDR1 is MRHNA and CDR2 SNTAGT. The CDR3 length is 15 residues. The CDR3 DNA follows: TGTGCCAGGGCTCGCCGGGACAGACTATCCTACGAGCAGTACTTC. Protein sequence: CARARRDRLSYEQYF.

The J gene is TRBJ2-7, the V gene TRBV18; possibly TRBD1 for D (5 bases). Germline loops: CDR1 KGHSH, CDR2 LQKENI. There are 15 residues in the CDR3. Between the trimmed V and J ends, which lost 4 bases and 3 bases, there was a span of 16 bases. The CDR3 region is CASSLGPDNSYEQYF. CDR3 bases: TGTGCCAGCTCACTGGGGCCAGATAACAGCTACGAGCAGTACTTC.

This clone counts as medium-sized (0.01 to 0.1%). The V gene is TRBV7-9, the J gene TRBJ1-4; D unresolved. This CDR3 spans 15 amino acids. The V gene's germline CDR1 is SEHNR and CDR2 FQNEAQ (reference sequence). Trimming took 1 base from V and 4 from J, leaving 10 bases between them. CDR3 sequence: CASSLEEGLNEKLFF. Here the CDR3 DNA reads TGTGCCAGCAGCTTAGAGGAGGGTCTTAATGAAAAACTGTTTTTT.

As DNA, the CDR3 is TGTGCCAGCAGCTTGACAGGGGGGTTGACTGAAGCTTTCTTT. Encoded protein: CASSLTGGLTEAFF. This chain uses TRBV5-4 with TRBJ1-1, with 8 positions matching TRBD1. The germline gives CDR1 SGHNT, CDR2 YYREEE (reference sequence). V gave up 1 base and J gave up 5 bases; unmatched junction bases: 4. There are 14 residues in the CDR3. The full variable domain, with the rest looked up from reference TRBV5-4 and TRBJ1-1, is ETGVTQSPTHLIKTRGQQVTLRCSSQSGHNTVSWYQQALGQGPQFIFQYYREEENGRGNFPPRFSGLQFPNYSSELNVNALELDDSALYLCASSLTGGLTEAFFGQGTRLTVV.

This chain joins TRBV6-5 and TRBJ2-3; 8 nucleotides line up with TRBD2. This CDR3 is built from 15 residues. J lost 3 bases, V lost 6 bases, and 8 bases had no gene match. In germline, CDR1 is MNHEY, CDR2 SVGAGI. DNA for the CDR3: TGTGCCAGCAGCCCGGGACTAGGTGGGACAGATACGCAGTATTTT. It is translated as CASSPGLGGTDTQYF.

The genes are TRBV6-5 and TRBJ2-2; perhaps TRBD1 as D (5 bases). V was shortened by 6 bases and J by 2 bases, with 10 bases between the two germline ends. Germline assignment: CDR1 MNHEY and CDR2 SVGAGI. This CDR3 contains 14 residues. CDR3 in amino acids: CASRSTANTGELFF. In DNA form, the CDR3 reads TGTGCCAGCAGGTCGACAGCTAACACCGGGGAGCTGTTTTTT.

This chain connects TRBV2 to TRBJ2-3; 8 bases are shared with TRBD2. The CDR3 runs to 16 residues. V was pared by 6 bases and J by 6 bases, with 14 bases of the junction left unmatched. Germline values: CDR1 SNHLY, CDR2 FYNNEI. CDR3 DNA: TGTGCCAGCAGGCCCCTATTACTAGCGGATATGGATACGCAGTATTTT. Translation: CASRPLLLADMDTQYF.

The V and J genes are TRBV6-6 and TRBJ2-2, with D tentatively TRBD1 (5 bases). Trimming removed 6 bases at V and 8 bases at J, with 10 bases between. The V gene's germline CDR1 is MNHNY and CDR2 SVGAGI (reference sequence). The CDR3 length is 12 residues. The CDR3 protein is CASRKRTGELFF. CDR3 bases: TGTGCCAGCAGAAAGAGGACAGGGGAGCTGTTTTTT.

This clone has just one count. The chain has TRBV2 and TRBJ2-1; a possible D gene is TRBD2 (5 bases). V lost 8 bases and J lost 10, with 12 bases in between. This CDR3 is 11 amino acids long. Looked up from germline, CDR1 is SNHLY and CDR2 is FYNNEI. In DNA form, the CDR3 reads TGTGCCAGCGACTTATCGGGGGAGCAGTTCTTC. Residues: CASDLSGEQFF.

V usage is TRBV19 and J usage is TRBJ2-7, with a tentative D call TRBD1 (6 bases). This CDR3 has 15 residues. V was clipped by 5 bases and J by 1 base, with 15 bases between them. Germline CDR1 LNHDA, CDR2 SQIVND (reference sequence). The CDR3 region is CASSWGQGLSYEQYF. In nucleotides, the CDR3 is TGTGCCAGTAGTTGGGGGCAGGGTTTGTCCTACGAGCAGTACTTC.

The rearrangement joins TRBV4-1 to TRBJ2-3; D perhaps matches TRBD1 (6 bases). The CDR3 is 18 amino acids. Germline CDR1 MGHRA, CDR2 YSYEKL. The ends were cut back, 3 bases at V and 6 bases at J, with 25 bases in the middle. CDR3 sequence: CASSHVGVRRGGRDTQYF. CDR3 DNA: TGCGCCAGCAGCCATGTGGGTGTAAGGAGAGGGGGAAGGGATACGCAGTATTTT.

The gene calls are TRBV18 and TRBJ2-3, with TRBD2 as a possible D gene (6 bases). This CDR3 region has 16 residues. V was shortened by 3 bases and J by 0 bases, with 13 bases between the two germline ends. Germline V gene sequence: CDR1 KGHSH, CDR2 LQKENI. In DNA form, the CDR3 reads TGTGCCAGCTCACCCTCCCGGGGGTCGAGCACAGATACGCAGTATTTT. Translated, it gives CASSPSRGSSTDTQYF.

A single count supports this clone. The chain carries TRBV4-1 and TRBJ2-3; 14 bases align to TRBD2. CDR3 length: 16 residues. Trimming at V came to 4 bases and at J to 8 bases, leaving 8 bases not matched to a gene. Germline CDR1 and CDR2: MGHRA and YSYEKL. CDR3 DNA sequence: TGCGCCAGCAGCCGTGGACTAGCGGGGGGTCAGGGTACGCAGTATTTT. Its protein product is CASSRGLAGGQGTQYF.

The V and J genes are TRBV10-1 and TRBJ2-7; 7 bases agree with TRBD1. CDR3 length equals 12 residues. With V trimmed by 9 bases and J by 5 bases, 7 bases remained unmatched. CDR1 WNHNN and CDR2 SYGVQD come from the germline V gene (reference sequence). The CDR3 is CASRQGENEQYF. As DNA, the CDR3 is TGCGCCAGTAGACAGGGTGAAAACGAGCAGTACTTC.

The rearrangement links TRBV7-8 to TRBJ1-3, with D possibly TRBD1 on 6 matching bases. Trimming took off 5 bases at V and 0 bases at J, with 20 bases between the two ends. Germline assignment: CDR1 SGHVS and CDR2 FQNEAQ. The CDR3 contains 18 residues. CDR3 DNA sequence: TGTGCCAGCAGCCCCCGTACCACAGGGCCTTCCTCTGGAAACACCATATATTTT. It codes for CASSPRTTGPSSGNTIYF. The variable domain in full, with the rest retrieved from reference TRBV7-8 and TRBJ1-3, is GAGVSQSPRYKVAKRGQDVALRCDPISGHVSLFWYQQALGQGPEFLTYFQNEAQLDKSGLPSDRFFAERPEGSVSTLKIQRTQQEDSAVYLCASSPRTTGPSSGNTIYFGEGSWLTVV.

The CDR3 region is CASSLGGTGGGNTIYF. The CDR3 bases are TGTGCCAGCAGCTTGGGCGGGACTGGAGGTGGAAACACCATATATTTT. The V and J genes are TRBV5-4 and TRBJ1-3; maybe TRBD1 (5 bases). Germline V CDR1 and CDR2: SGHNT, YYREEE (reference sequence). The V and J ends lost 0 bases and 3 bases respectively, with 13 bases between them. The CDR3 is 16 amino acids.

The genes are TRBV25-1 and TRBJ2-1; D not certain. In germline, CDR1 is MGHDK, CDR2 SYGVNS. Trimming left V 4 bases short and J 4 bases short, with 8 bases between. CDR3 size: 13 residues. DNA for the CDR3: TGTGCCAGCAGTGCGTCAGATTACAATGAGCAGTTCTTC. It specifies CASSASDYNEQFF. The whole variable domain, filled in from reference TRBV25-1 and TRBJ2-1, reads EADIYQTPRYLVIGTGKKITLECSQTMGHDKMYWYQQDPGMELHLIHYSYGVNSTEKGDLSSESTVSRIRTEHFPLTLESARPSHTSQYLCASSASDYNEQFFGPGTRLTVL.